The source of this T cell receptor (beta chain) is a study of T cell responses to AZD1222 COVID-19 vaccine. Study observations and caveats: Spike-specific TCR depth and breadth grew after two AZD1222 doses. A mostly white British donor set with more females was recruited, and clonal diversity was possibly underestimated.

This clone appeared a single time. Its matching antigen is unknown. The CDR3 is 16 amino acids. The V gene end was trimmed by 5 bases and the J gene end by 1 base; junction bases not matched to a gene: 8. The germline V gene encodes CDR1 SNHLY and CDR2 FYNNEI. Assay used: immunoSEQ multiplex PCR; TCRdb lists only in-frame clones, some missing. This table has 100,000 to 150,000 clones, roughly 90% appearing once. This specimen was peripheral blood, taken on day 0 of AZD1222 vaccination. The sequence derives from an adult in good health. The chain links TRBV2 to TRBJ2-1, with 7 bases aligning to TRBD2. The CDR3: CASSLGRVDSYNEQFF. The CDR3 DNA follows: TGTGCCAGCAGTCTAGGGAGGGTCGATTCCTACAATGAGCAGTTCTTC.